The 6 T cell receptor beta chains listed next were all sequenced from one sample in a study of identical twins. TCRdb passed the 5' RACE reads through MiXCR, listing each CDR3 protein once. The sample shows around 95,000 distinct CDR3 sequences, about 5.6% of them seen only once. Sequencing was performed on memory T cells sorted from blood. All receptors derive from a woman aged 50 to 60 in good health.

This clonotype was detected many times. V and J are TRBV5-1 and TRBJ2-5; D is possibly TRBD1 (5 bases). The CDR3 has 15 residues. Germline CDR1 is SGHRS and CDR2 is YFSETQ. V was trimmed by 0 bases and J by 1 base, leaving 10 bases between them. The DNA for the CDR3 is TGCGCCAGCAGCTTGGACGGCAGGGCCCAAGAGACCCAGTACTTC. This codes for CASSLDGRAQETQYF.

This clonotype occurred many times. In nucleotides, the CDR3 is TGCAGTGCTAGAGCTCCGCAGATATCCACAGATACGCAGTATTTT. It codes for CSARAPQISTDTQYF. The chain employs TRBV20-1 and TRBJ2-3; D is undetermined. Per the germline V gene, CDR1 is DFQATT and CDR2 is SNEGSKA (reference sequence). This CDR3 spans 15 amino acids. V lost 1 base and J lost 2, with 13 bases in between.

The table lists this clonotype with many counts. The chain has TRBV3-1 and TRBJ1-5; D unclear. Deletions cut 0 bases from V and 8 bases from J, with 11 bases between. This CDR3 has 14 residues. The germline gives CDR1 LGHDT, CDR2 YNNKEL (reference sequence). The CDR3 is CASSQDAGRKPQHF. CDR3 nucleotides: TGTGCCAGCAGCCAAGACGCGGGTAGGAAGCCCCAGCATTTT.

The chain joins TRBV5-5 to TRBJ2-3, with TRBD2 matching over 7 bases. The CDR3 has 15 amino acids. V lost 0 bases and J lost 2; bases outside the gene matches: 3. In germline, CDR1 is SGHKS, CDR2 YYEKEE (reference sequence). CDR3 sequence (DNA): TGTGCCAGCAGCTTGGACGGGACTAACACAGATACGCAGTATTTT. Its protein is CASSLDGTNTDTQYF. Supplemented by reference TRBV5-5 and TRBJ2-3, the full variable domain reads DAGVTQSPTHLIKTRGQQVTLRCSPISGHKSVSWYQQVLGQGPQFIFQYYEKEERGRGNFPDRFSARQFPNYSSELNVNALLLGDSALYLCASSLDGTNTDTQYFGPGTRLTVL.

In nucleotides, the CDR3 is TGCGCCAGCAGTCAACCAGCTTCATACACAGAGAACACTGAAGCTTTCTTT. Translating gives CASSQPASYTENTEAFF. The genes are TRBV23-1 and TRBJ1-1; D is unresolved. TRBV23-1 is noted as an ORF with a role that remains uncertain. Trimming removed 2 bases at V and 1 base at J, with 17 bases between. The CDR3 loop spans 17 amino acids.

This clonotype was observed a handful of times. One end of the junction does not line up with germline, which may come from a read error. This chain uses TRBV7-7 with TRBJ2-1, with 10 bases that match TRBD2. This CDR3 is built from 15 residues. Germline CDR1 SSHAT, CDR2 FNYEAQ (reference sequence). The CDR3 DNA is TGTGCTAGCAGCCCGAGCGGGAGGGTGGTCAATGAGCAGTTCTTC. Amino acid sequence: CASSPSGRVVNEQFF.